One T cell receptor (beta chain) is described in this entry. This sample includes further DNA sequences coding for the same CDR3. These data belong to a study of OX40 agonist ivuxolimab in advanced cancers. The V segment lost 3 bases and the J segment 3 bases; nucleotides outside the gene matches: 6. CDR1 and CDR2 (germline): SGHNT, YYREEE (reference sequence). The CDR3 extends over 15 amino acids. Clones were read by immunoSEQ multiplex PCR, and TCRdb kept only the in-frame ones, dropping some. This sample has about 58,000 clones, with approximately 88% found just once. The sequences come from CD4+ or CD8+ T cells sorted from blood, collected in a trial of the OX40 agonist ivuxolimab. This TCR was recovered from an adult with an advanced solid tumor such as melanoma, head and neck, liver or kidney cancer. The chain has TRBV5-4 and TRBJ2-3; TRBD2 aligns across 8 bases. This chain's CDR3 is CASSWGSGKTDTQYF. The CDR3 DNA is TGTGCCAGCAGCTGGGGTAGCGGGAAGACAGATACGCAGTATTTT.